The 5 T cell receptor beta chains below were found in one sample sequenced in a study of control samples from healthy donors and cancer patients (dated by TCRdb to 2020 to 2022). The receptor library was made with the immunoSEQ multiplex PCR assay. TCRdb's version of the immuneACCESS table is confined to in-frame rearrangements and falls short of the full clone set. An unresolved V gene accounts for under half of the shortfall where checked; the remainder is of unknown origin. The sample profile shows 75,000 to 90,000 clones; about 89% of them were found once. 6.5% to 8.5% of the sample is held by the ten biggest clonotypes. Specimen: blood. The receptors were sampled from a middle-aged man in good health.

CDR3 DNA: TGTGCCTCTAGCTTAAGAGGGACGCGGAACACTGAAGCTTTCTTT. Its protein is CASSLRGTRNTEAFF. The V gene is TRBV7-2, the J gene TRBJ1-1, with a possible D match to TRBD1 (5 bases). V lost 11 bases and J lost 1, with 20 bases in between. Per germline, CDR1 SGHTA and CDR2 FQGNSA. CDR3 size: 15 residues.

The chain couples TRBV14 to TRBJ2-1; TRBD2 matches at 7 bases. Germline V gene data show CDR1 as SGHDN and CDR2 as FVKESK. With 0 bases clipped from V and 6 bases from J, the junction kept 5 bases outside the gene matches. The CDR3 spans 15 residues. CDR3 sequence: CASSQDRRGSNEQFF. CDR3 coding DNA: TGTGCCAGCAGCCAAGATAGGCGGGGGAGCAATGAGCAGTTCTTC.

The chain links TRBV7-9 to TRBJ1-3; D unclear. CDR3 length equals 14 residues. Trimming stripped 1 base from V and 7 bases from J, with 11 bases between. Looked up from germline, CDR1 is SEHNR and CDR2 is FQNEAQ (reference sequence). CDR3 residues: CASSLVGLSNTIYF. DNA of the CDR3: TGTGCCAGCAGCTTAGTAGGGTTAAGTAACACCATATATTTT.

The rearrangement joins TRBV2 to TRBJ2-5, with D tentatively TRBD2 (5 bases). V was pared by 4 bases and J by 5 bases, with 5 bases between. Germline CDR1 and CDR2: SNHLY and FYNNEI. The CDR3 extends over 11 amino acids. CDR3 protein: CASSGEETQYF. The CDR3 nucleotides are TGTGCCAGCAGTGGGGAGGAGACCCAGTACTTC.

In DNA form, the CDR3 reads TGTGCCAGCAGTCAACAGGGGTCTGAAGCTTTCTTT. This translates into CASSQQGSEAFF. The chain employs TRBV6-5 and TRBJ1-1; 7 bases fit TRBD1. The CDR3 is made up of 12 amino acids. V shed 5 bases, J shed 6 bases, and the junction held 3 bases outside the gene matches. From germline, CDR1 is MNHEY and CDR2 SVGAGI.